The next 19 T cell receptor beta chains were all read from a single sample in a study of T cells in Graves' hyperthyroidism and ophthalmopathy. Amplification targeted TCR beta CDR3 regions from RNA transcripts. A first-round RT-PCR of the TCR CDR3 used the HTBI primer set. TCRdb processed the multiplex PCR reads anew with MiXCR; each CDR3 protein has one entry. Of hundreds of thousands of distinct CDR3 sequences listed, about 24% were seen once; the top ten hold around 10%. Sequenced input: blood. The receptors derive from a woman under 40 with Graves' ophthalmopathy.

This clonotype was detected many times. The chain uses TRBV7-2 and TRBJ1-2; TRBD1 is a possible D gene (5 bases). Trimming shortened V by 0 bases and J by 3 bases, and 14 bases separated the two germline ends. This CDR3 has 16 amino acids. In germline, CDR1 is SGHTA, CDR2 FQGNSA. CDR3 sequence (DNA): TGTGCCAGCAGCTTAGCAGTTTTCGACAGCGACTATGGCTACACCTTC. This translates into CASSLAVFDSDYGYTF.

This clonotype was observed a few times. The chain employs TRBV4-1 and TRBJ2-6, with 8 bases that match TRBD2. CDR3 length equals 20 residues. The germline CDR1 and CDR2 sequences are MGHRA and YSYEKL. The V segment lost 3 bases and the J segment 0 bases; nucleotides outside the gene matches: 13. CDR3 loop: CASSHIGRGGPYSGANVLTF. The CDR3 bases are TGCGCCAGCAGCCATATTGGCCGGGGGGGCCCTTACTCTGGGGCCAACGTCCTGACTTTC.

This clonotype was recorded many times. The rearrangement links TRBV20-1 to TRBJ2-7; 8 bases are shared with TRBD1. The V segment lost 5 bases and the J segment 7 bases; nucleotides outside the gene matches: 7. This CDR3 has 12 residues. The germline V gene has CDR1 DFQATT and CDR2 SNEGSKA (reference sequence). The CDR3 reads CSARDRGWEQYF. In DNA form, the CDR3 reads TGCAGTGCTCGCGACAGGGGATGGGAGCAGTACTTC.

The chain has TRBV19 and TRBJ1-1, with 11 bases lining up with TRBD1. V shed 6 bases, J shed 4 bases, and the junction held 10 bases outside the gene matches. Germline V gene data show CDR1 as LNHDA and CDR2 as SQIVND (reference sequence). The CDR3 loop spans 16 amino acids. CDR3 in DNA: TGTGCCAGTAGGCCTGGGACAGGGGGTTTCGTCACTGAAGCTTTCTTT. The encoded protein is CASRPGTGGFVTEAFF.

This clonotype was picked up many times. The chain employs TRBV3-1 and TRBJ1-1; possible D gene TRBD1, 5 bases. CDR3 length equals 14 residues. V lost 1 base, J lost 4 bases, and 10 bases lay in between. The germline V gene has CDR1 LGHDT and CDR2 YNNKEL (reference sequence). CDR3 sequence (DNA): TGTGCCAGCAGCCAAGTAAGGACACCCACTGAAGCTTTCTTT. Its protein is CASSQVRTPTEAFF.

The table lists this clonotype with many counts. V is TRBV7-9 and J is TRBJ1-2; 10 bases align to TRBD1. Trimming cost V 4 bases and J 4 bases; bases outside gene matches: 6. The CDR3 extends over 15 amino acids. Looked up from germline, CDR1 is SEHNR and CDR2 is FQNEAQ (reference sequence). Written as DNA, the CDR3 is TGTGCCAGCAGCTCGCTGACAGGGGGCGTCTATGGCTACACCTTC. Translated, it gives CASSSLTGGVYGYTF.

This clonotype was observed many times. In nucleotides, the CDR3 is TGTGCCAGCAGCATCCGGGGCACTCAGCCCCAGCATTTT. Translated: CASSIRGTQPQHF. This sequence joins TRBV3-1 and TRBJ1-5, with a weak D call TRBD1 (5 bases). Germline lookup yields CDR1 LGHDT and CDR2 YNNKEL (reference sequence). The CDR3 consists of 13 residues. The ends were cut back, 5 bases at V and 6 bases at J, with 11 bases in the middle.

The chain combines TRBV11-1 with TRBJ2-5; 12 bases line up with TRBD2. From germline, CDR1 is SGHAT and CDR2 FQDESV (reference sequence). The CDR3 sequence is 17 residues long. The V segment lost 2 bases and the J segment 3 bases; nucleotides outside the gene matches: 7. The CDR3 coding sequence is TGTGCCAGCAGCTTACCTCTCGGACTAGCGGGAAAAGAGACCCAGTACTTC. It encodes CASSLPLGLAGKETQYF.

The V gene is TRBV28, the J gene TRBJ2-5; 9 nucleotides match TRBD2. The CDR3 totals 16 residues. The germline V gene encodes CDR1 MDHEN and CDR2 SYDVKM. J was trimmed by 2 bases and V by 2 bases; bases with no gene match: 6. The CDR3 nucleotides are TGTGCCAGCAGTTTACGAGCGGGGGGTCATCAAGAGACCCAGTACTTC. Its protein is CASSLRAGGHQETQYF.

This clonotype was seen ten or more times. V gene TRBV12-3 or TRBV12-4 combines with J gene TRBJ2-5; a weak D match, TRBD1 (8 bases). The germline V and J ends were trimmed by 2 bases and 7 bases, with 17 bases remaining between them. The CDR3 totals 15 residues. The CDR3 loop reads CASSLHRQGRGTQYF. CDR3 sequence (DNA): TGTGCCAGCAGTTTACACCGACAGGGGAGGGGGACCCAGTACTTC.

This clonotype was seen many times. Here the CDR3 DNA reads TGTGCCAGCAGTTTAATGGCCGTCTCCTACGAGCAGTACTTC. It yields the protein CASSLMAVSYEQYF. The chain has TRBV12-3 or TRBV12-4 and TRBJ2-7; D gene unclear. This CDR3 region has 14 residues. Trimming took 2 bases from V and 0 from J, leaving 8 bases between them.

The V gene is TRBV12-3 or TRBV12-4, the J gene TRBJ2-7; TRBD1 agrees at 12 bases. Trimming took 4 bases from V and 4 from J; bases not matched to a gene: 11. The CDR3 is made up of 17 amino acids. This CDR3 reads CASSWFMGGQGAYEQYF. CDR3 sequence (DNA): TGTGCCAGCAGTTGGTTTATGGGGGGACAGGGGGCATACGAGCAGTACTTC.

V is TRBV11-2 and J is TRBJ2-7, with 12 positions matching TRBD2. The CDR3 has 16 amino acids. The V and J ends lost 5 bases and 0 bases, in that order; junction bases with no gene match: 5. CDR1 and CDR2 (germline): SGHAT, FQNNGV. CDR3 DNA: TGTGCCAGCAGCCTCGGACTAGCGGGGAACTCCTACGAGCAGTACTTC. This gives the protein CASSLGLAGNSYEQYF. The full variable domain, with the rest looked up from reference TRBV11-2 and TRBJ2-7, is EAGVAQSPRYKIIEKRQSVAFWCNPISGHATLYWYQQILGQGPKLLIQFQNNGVVDDSQLPKDRFSAERLKGVDSTLKIQPAKLEDSAVYLCASSLGLAGNSYEQYFGPGTRLTVT.

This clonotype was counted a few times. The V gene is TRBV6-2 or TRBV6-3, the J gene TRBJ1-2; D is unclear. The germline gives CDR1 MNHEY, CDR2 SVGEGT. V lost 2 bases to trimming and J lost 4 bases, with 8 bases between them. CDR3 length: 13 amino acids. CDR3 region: CASSYDGSYGYTF. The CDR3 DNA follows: TGTGCCAGCAGTTACGACGGCTCCTATGGCTACACCTTC.

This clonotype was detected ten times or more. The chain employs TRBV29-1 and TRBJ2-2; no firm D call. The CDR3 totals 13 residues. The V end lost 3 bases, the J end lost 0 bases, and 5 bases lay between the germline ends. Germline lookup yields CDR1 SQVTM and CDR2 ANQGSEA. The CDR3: CSVDDSNTGELFF. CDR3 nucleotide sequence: TGCAGCGTTGACGATTCGAACACCGGGGAGCTGTTTTTT.

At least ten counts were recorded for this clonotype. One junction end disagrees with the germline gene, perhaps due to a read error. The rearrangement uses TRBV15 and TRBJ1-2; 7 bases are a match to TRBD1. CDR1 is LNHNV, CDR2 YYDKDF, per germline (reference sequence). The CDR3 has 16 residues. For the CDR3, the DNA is TGTGCCGCCAGCAGAGATAAGGGGGCGCCGAGGTATGGCTACACCTTC. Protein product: CAASRDKGAPRYGYTF.

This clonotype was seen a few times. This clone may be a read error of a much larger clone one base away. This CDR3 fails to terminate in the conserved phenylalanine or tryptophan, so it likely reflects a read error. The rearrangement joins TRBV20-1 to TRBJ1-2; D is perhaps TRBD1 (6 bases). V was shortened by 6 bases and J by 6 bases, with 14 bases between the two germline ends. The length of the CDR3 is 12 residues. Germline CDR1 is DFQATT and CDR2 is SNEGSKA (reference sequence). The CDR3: CSAGGLSDGYTV. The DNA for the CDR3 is TGCAGTGCGGGGGGGCTTTCCGATGGCTACACCGTC.

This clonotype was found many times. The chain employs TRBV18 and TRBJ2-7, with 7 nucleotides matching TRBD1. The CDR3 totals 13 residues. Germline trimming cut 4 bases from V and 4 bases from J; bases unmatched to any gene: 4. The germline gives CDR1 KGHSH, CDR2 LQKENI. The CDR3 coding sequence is TGTGCCAGCTCACGCTGGGACAGATACGAGCAGTACTTC. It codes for CASSRWDRYEQYF.

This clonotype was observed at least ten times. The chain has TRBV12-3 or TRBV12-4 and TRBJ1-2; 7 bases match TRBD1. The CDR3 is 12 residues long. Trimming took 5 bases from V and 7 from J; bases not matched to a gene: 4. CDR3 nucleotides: TGTGCCAGCAGTCCCAACAGGGGTGGCTACACCTTC. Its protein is CASSPNRGGYTF.